A single sample gave rise to the 11 T cell receptor beta chains below, sequenced in a study of technical replicates of blood from a handful of donors (dated by TCRdb to about 2017). Library preparation employed the immunoSEQ multiplex PCR assay. TCRdb's version of the immuneACCESS table is confined to in-frame rearrangements and falls short of the full clone set. An unresolved V gene accounts for under half of the shortfall where checked; the remainder is of unknown origin. In this sample the table shows more than 70,000 clones, about nine tenths of which occur a single time. Approximately 0.28% of the sample is held by the ten biggest clonotypes. Sequenced material: T cells isolated from PBMCs. The receptors were gathered from a human donor in good health.

This chain joins TRBV7-3 and TRBJ2-2, with 10 bases fitting TRBD1. V was clipped by 2 bases and J by 5 bases; unmatched bases: 5. Germline values: CDR1 SGHTA, CDR2 FQGTGA. The CDR3 is 16 amino acids. DNA for the CDR3: TGTGCCAGCAGCTTATTTGGGACAGGGGTGACCGGGGAGCTGTTTTTT. This translates into CASSLFGTGVTGELFF.

This chain links TRBV19 with TRBJ1-2, with TRBD1 identical over 8 bases. Per the germline V gene, CDR1 is LNHDA and CDR2 is SQIVND (reference sequence). Trimming at V came to 5 bases and at J to 8 bases, leaving 13 bases not matched to a gene. This CDR3 contains 15 residues. The DNA of the CDR3 is TGTGCCAGTAGTTCGAGACAGGGGAGTTTAAGCGGCTACACCTTC. Its protein product is CASSSRQGSLSGYTF.

The rearrangement links TRBV7-8 to TRBJ2-7; TRBD1 matches 9 bases. Germline CDR1 SGHVS, CDR2 FQNEAQ. The CDR3 has 18 residues. V gave up 7 bases and J gave up 3 bases; unmatched junction bases: 19. CDR3 DNA sequence: TGTGCCAGCACCCTGAACAGGGGGCGGAAATCGGGGAACTACGAGCAGTACTTC. Protein product: CASTLNRGRKSGNYEQYF.

The rearrangement joins TRBV12-5 to TRBJ2-2; TRBD2 matches at 7 bases. After removal of 7 bases from V and 3 bases from J, the junction contained 8 bases not matched to a gene. This CDR3 has 15 residues. Germline V lookup: CDR1 LGHNT, CDR2 FRNRAP. CDR3 in amino acids: CASDKPAGYTGELFF. CDR3 sequence (DNA): TGTGCTAGTGATAAACCAGCGGGGTACACCGGGGAGCTGTTTTTT.

This chain links TRBV6-1 with TRBJ1-2; 8 bases map to TRBD1. V dropped 2 bases and J dropped 8; count of bases not matched to a gene: 4. The CDR3 length is 13 residues. Germline values: CDR1 MNHNS, CDR2 SASEGT. In DNA, the CDR3 is TGTGCCAGCAGTGAATGGACAGGGCGCGGCTACACCTTC. Protein sequence: CASSEWTGRGYTF.

The CDR3 DNA reads as TGTGCCAGCAGCTTAGGGGGGGCGGCGTCCGGGGAGCTGTTTTTT. Its protein product is CASSLGGAASGELFF. J is TRBJ2-2 and V is TRBV7-3, with a weak D call TRBD2 (7 bases). CDR1 is SGHTA and CDR2 is FQGTGA in the germline V gene. The CDR3 runs 15 residues. V shed 2 bases and J shed 6 bases, with 13 bases lying between them.

The V and J genes are TRBV4-1 and TRBJ2-1, with 8 bases aligning to TRBD2. There are 14 residues in the CDR3. The V gene end was trimmed by 5 bases and the J gene end by 3 bases; junction bases not matched to a gene: 3. Germline V gives CDR1 MGHRA, CDR2 YSYEKL. The CDR3 is CASSSLAGYNEQFF. CDR3 DNA sequence: TGCGCCAGCAGCTCCCTAGCGGGCTACAATGAGCAGTTCTTC.

The sample holds one count of this clone. This chain joins TRBV4-1 and TRBJ1-3; D is possibly TRBD1 (5 bases). The CDR3 consists of 14 residues. V was shortened by 3 bases and J by 2 bases, with 8 bases between the two germline ends. Germline V gene sequence: CDR1 MGHRA, CDR2 YSYEKL. CDR3 bases: TGCGCCAGCAGCCATCAAGGGGCTGGAAACACCATATATTTT. Its translation is CASSHQGAGNTIYF.

This chain uses TRBV5-5 with TRBJ2-7, with D possibly matching TRBD2 (5 bases). The germline V and J ends were trimmed by 0 bases and 1 base, with 11 bases remaining between them. The germline V gene has CDR1 SGHKS and CDR2 YYEKEE (reference sequence). The CDR3 has 15 residues. CDR3: CASSLDTGLSYEQYF. The CDR3 DNA is TGTGCCAGCAGCTTGGACACGGGGTTATCCTACGAGCAGTACTTC.

The chain carries TRBV18 and TRBJ1-2, with unresolved D. V was cut by 5 bases and J by 3 bases, with 13 bases left in between. CDR3 length equals 14 residues. The V gene's germline CDR1 is KGHSH and CDR2 LQKENI. Here the CDR3 DNA reads TGTGCCAGCTCATGGGAGAATCTGGACTATGGCTACACCTTC. This codes for CASSWENLDYGYTF.

The chain carries TRBV2 and TRBJ1-4; tentatively, D is TRBD1 (6 bases). V was pared by 3 bases and J by 10 bases, with 15 bases between. This CDR3 comprises 14 residues. The germline CDR1 and CDR2 sequences are SNHLY and FYNNEI. The CDR3 spells CASSDSYTGPKLFF. The DNA of the CDR3 is TGTGCCAGCAGTGACTCTTATACAGGGCCAAAACTGTTTTTT.